A single sample gave rise to the 22 T cell receptor beta chains below, sequenced in a study of CD8+ T cells in alopecia areata. Sequencing used cDNA as its template, made by extracting RNA and reverse transcribing it. Data came from immunoSEQ multiplex PCR; TCRdb stores just in-frame clones and leaves some out. The table lists approximately 210,000 clones, less than 50% of them singletons. Treatment here: oral pan-JAK inhibitor, 5-10 mg twice daily. This specimen consisted of CD4+ T cells sorted from blood, obtained at roughly week 38, from a patient treated with tofacitinib. The receptors stem from a human donor with alopecia areata.

DNA of the CDR3: TGCAGCGTTTGGGGCAGTGGCGAGCAGTACTTC. Protein product: CSVWGSGEQYF. The rearrangement uses TRBV29-1 and TRBJ2-7, with D possibly matching TRBD1 (5 bases). CDR1 is SQVTM, CDR2 ANQGSEA, per germline. The V and J ends lost 5 bases and 6 bases respectively, with 11 bases between them. The CDR3 sequence is 11 residues long.

This clone was seen only a few times. The chain has TRBV11-2 and TRBJ2-3; 9 nucleotides agree with TRBD2. Germline V gene sequence: CDR1 SGHAT, CDR2 FQNNGV. The ends lost 5 bases at V and 0 bases at J; junction bases unmatched: 6. There are 16 residues in the CDR3. In nucleotides, the CDR3 is TGTGCCAGCAGCCTGACTAGCGGAACTAGCACAGATACGCAGTATTTT. Its translation: CASSLTSGTSTDTQYF.

This clone appeared many times. J is TRBJ2-1 and V is TRBV18; 9 positions agree with TRBD1. Germline V lookup: CDR1 KGHSH, CDR2 LQKENI. This CDR3 is built from 15 residues. With V trimmed by 6 bases and J by 9 bases, 12 bases remained unmatched. The CDR3 loop reads CASSQGSGTGSEQFF. The CDR3 region has the DNA TGTGCCAGCTCCCAGGGCTCCGGGACAGGGAGTGAGCAGTTCTTC.

The chain carries TRBV20-1 and TRBJ1-4; D not certain. Trimming took off 1 base at V and 7 bases at J, with 4 bases between the two ends. CDR1 DFQATT and CDR2 SNEGSKA come from the germline V gene (reference sequence). The CDR3 is 11 residues long. The CDR3 nucleotides read TGCAGTGCTAGAGTTACTGAAAAACTGTTTTTT. It translates to CSARVTEKLFF.

This clone was counted only a few times. This chain joins TRBV11-3 and TRBJ2-2, with 11 bases matching TRBD2. This CDR3 spans 17 amino acids. Germline V CDR1 and CDR2: SGHNT, YENEEA. The junction had 2 bases not matched to a gene; V was cut back by 0 bases and J by 2 bases. The DNA of the CDR3 is TGTGCCAGCAGCTTAGAGGGGACTAGCGGCAACACCGGGGAGCTGTTTTTT. It codes for CASSLEGTSGNTGELFF.

The chain employs TRBV4-1 and TRBJ2-7; TRBD1 matches 7 bases. CDR1 and CDR2 (germline): MGHRA, YSYEKL. There are 15 residues in the CDR3. The junction had 9 bases not matched to a gene; V was cut back by 5 bases and J by 2 bases. The CDR3 region is CASSDRVGGPYEQYF. In DNA form, the CDR3 reads TGCGCCAGCAGCGACAGGGTTGGGGGACCCTACGAGCAGTACTTC.

V gene TRBV25-1 combines with J gene TRBJ2-7; 7 positions match TRBD1. The CDR3 has 15 amino acids. Germline trimming cut 4 bases from V and 5 bases from J; bases unmatched to any gene: 11. Germline CDR1 reads MGHDK; CDR2 reads SYGVNS. In DNA, the CDR3 is TGTGCCAGCAGTGGTCGAAGGGGGCGCATCGACGAGCAGTACTTC. This sequence encodes CASSGRRGRIDEQYF.

The chain's CDR3 is CSVDNSLQQYF. The CDR3 DNA reads as TGCAGCGTCGATAACAGCCTGCAGCAGTACTTC. The rearrangement links TRBV29-1 to TRBJ2-7; D unclear. Between the trimmed V and J ends, which lost 6 bases and 8 bases, there was a span of 14 bases. Per the germline V gene, CDR1 is SQVTM and CDR2 is ANQGSEA. The CDR3 length is 11 residues.

This clone was detected a few times. This rearrangement joins TRBV28 to TRBJ1-5, with D perhaps TRBD1 (6 bases). CDR1 and CDR2 (germline): MDHEN, SYDVKM. V was cut by 3 bases and J by 6 bases, with 15 bases left in between. The CDR3 is 15 residues long. The chain's CDR3 is CASSFMGATVQPQHF. CDR3 sequence (DNA): TGTGCCAGCAGTTTTATGGGGGCGACAGTTCAGCCCCAGCATTTT.

The chain recombines TRBV5-4 with TRBJ1-4, with a weak D call TRBD1 (6 bases). Germline V CDR1 and CDR2: SGHNT, YYREEE (reference sequence). The ends were cut back, 0 bases at V and 8 bases at J, with 14 bases in the middle. The CDR3 loop spans 15 amino acids. The CDR3: CASSLDEGVGEKLFF. The CDR3 nucleotides read TGTGCCAGCAGCTTGGATGAGGGGGTCGGCGAAAAACTGTTTTTT.

This clone was seen more than once but under ten times. The gene calls are TRBV30 and TRBJ2-2; maybe TRBD2 (5 bases). From germline, CDR1 is GTSNPN and CDR2 SVGIG (reference sequence). Trimming stripped 3 bases from V and 1 base from J, with 9 bases between. This CDR3 has 14 residues. This CDR3 reads CAWSRGKNTGELFF. As DNA, the CDR3 is TGTGCCTGGAGCAGAGGGAAGAACACCGGGGAGCTGTTTTTT. The entire variable domain, with the rest obtained from reference TRBV30 and TRBJ2-2, is as follows: SQTIHQWPATLVQPVGSPLSLECTVEGTSNPNLYWYRQAAGRGLQLLFYSVGIGQISSEVPQNLSASRPQDRQFILSSKKLLLSDSGFYLCAWSRGKNTGELFFGEGSRLTVL.

Only a few counts were recorded for this clone. This chain uses TRBV7-2 with TRBJ2-7; D is undetermined. Trimming left V 8 bases short and J 1 base short, with 9 bases between. The germline gives CDR1 SGHTA, CDR2 FQGNSA. This CDR3 spans 12 amino acids. CDR3 sequence reads: CASGRVSYEQYF. As DNA, the CDR3 is TGTGCCAGCGGTCGGGTATCCTACGAGCAGTACTTC.

This clone was counted many times. This chain joins TRBV2 and TRBJ2-1, with D uncertain. This CDR3 region has 15 residues. Germline V CDR1 and CDR2: SNHLY, FYNNEI. V was shortened by 6 bases and J by 0 bases, with 12 bases between the two germline ends. The DNA for the CDR3 is TGTGCCAGCAGCTCCACAGCTAACTCCTACAATGAGCAGTTCTTC. Protein product: CASSSTANSYNEQFF. The complete variable domain, with remaining parts taken from reference TRBV2 and TRBJ2-1, reads EPEVTQTPSHQVTQMGQEVILRCVPISNHLYFYWYRQILGQKVEFLVSFYNNEISEKSEIFDDQFSVERPDGSNFTLKIRSTKLEDSAMYFCASSSTANSYNEQFFGPGTRLTVL.

The chain combines TRBV29-1 with TRBJ2-3; unclear D gene. Germline V CDR1 and CDR2: SQVTM, ANQGSEA. V lost 3 bases and J 6 bases, leaving 10 bases between the germline ends. CDR3 size: 12 residues. CDR3 in DNA: TGCAGCGTTGACGAACCAAGGGATACGCAGTATTTT. Translating gives CSVDEPRDTQYF.

The J gene is TRBJ1-2, the V gene TRBV18, with D possibly TRBD1 on 5 matching bases. The length of the CDR3 is 13 residues. The V end was cut by 5 bases, the J end by 7 bases, with 14 bases between. Germline V gene data show CDR1 as KGHSH and CDR2 as LQKENI. This CDR3 is CASSSAEGVGYTF. The DNA of the CDR3 is TGTGCCAGCTCATCGGCGGAAGGGGTTGGCTACACCTTC. Full variable domain (missing parts from reference TRBV18 and TRBJ1-2): NAGVMQNPRHLVRRRGQEARLRCSPMKGHSHVYWYRQLPEEGLKFMVYLQKENIIDESGMPKERFSAEFPKEGPSILRIQQVVRGDSAAYFCASSSAEGVGYTFGSGTRLTVV.

This chain uses TRBV7-2 with TRBJ1-3; D possibly corresponds to TRBD1 (5 bases). Between the trimmed V and J ends, which lost 7 bases and 0 bases, there was a span of 13 bases. The CDR3 length is 15 residues. Germline CDR1 SGHTA, CDR2 FQGNSA. The CDR3 nucleotides are TGTGCCAGCAACCTATTGGGACCCTCTGGAAACACCATATATTTT. This encodes CASNLLGPSGNTIYF.

This clone was seen only once. J is TRBJ2-3 and V is TRBV5-4; TRBD2 matches 7 bases. The germline gives CDR1 SGHNT, CDR2 YYREEE (reference sequence). J was trimmed by 6 bases and V by 3 bases; bases with no gene match: 7. The CDR3 is 14 amino acids. The CDR3 DNA sequence: TGTGCCAGCAGCTCGGGACTAAAAGCGGATACGCAGTATTTT. Amino acids: CASSSGLKADTQYF.

Remarks on this clone: An end of the junction does not agree with germline; a read error may underlie this. This chain uses TRBV6-1 with TRBJ2-5; 11 bases map to TRBD1. The CDR3 sequence is 17 residues long. The germline V gene encodes CDR1 MNHNS and CDR2 SASEGT. CDR3 DNA sequence: TGTGCCATCAGTGAGTCACGGACAGGGGGCCCCCAAGAGACCCAGTACTTC. Translated, it gives CAISESRTGGPQETQYF.

This clone was detected only once. This chain uses TRBV4-2 with TRBJ2-7; a weak D match, TRBD2 (5 bases). This CDR3 spans 17 amino acids. The V gene's germline CDR1 is LGHNA and CDR2 YNFKEQ. Deletions cut 5 bases from V and 3 bases from J, with 23 bases between. In DNA, the CDR3 is TGTGCCAGCAGCTTAGTACCGGACTCCCTTCCAATCTACGAGCAGTACTTC. Its protein product is CASSLVPDSLPIYEQYF.

The chain joins TRBV29-1 to TRBJ2-1, with TRBD2 identical over 14 bases. Per germline, CDR1 SQVTM and CDR2 ANQGSEA. This CDR3 region has 19 residues. The V segment lost 0 bases and the J segment 0 bases; nucleotides outside the gene matches: 7. The CDR3 DNA is TGCAGCGTTGAAGATCTCGGGACTAGCGGGAGATACTCCTACAATGAGCAGTTCTTC. Amino acid sequence: CSVEDLGTSGRYSYNEQFF.

As to this clone: Other DNA sequences from this sample encode an identical CDR3 as well. This rearrangement joins TRBV7-9 to TRBJ2-3; no firm D call. CDR1 and CDR2 (germline): SEHNR, FQNEAQ (reference sequence). V shed 1 base and J shed 1 base, with 6 bases lying between them. The CDR3 runs to 14 residues. CDR3 residues: CASSLDRGTDTQYF. The DNA for the CDR3 is TGTGCCAGCAGCTTAGATCGTGGCACAGATACGCAGTATTTT.

This clone was seen a handful of times. The genes are TRBV6-1 and TRBJ1-5; D gene uncertain. Germline CDR1 is MNHNS and CDR2 is SASEGT. Between the trimmed V and J ends, which lost 3 bases and 3 bases, there was a span of 12 bases. The CDR3 runs to 15 residues. CDR3 residues: CASSEGPKPNQPQHF. For the CDR3, the DNA is TGTGCCAGCAGTGAGGGCCCCAAGCCCAATCAGCCCCAGCATTTT.